The rows below give T cell receptor beta chains drawn from one sample of a study of control samples from healthy donors and cancer patients. Some clones are missing from TCRdb's copy, which holds only in-frame ones; the method was immunoSEQ multiplex PCR. The sample carries about 150,000 clones, approximately 93% recorded once. The material sequenced was blood. The receptors stem from a man aged 35 to 55 in good health. CDR3s include the opening cysteine and the closing phenylalanine or tryptophan. D genes are given only for firm matches. Not every row has a clone size; where given, it reads once, few, many or a size class.

NA,TRBJ1-6,NA,TRBV4-3,TGCGCCAGCAGCCAAGGTTACCTTGTCGACAGCTCCTATAATTCACCCCTCCACTTT,CASSQGYLVDSSYNSPLHF
NA,TRBJ1-1,NA,TRBV15,TGTGCCACCAGCAGAGCGATGGGGGGGGCCCAACGAGCTTTCTTT,CATSRAMGGAQRAFF
NA,TRBJ2-3,TRBD2,TRBV7-2,TGTGCCAGCAGCTTAGCGTCTAGCGGGGGTAATACGCAGTATTTT,CASSLASSGGNTQYF
NA,TRBJ2-7,NA,TRBV9,TGTGCCAGCAGTGGGCCGGGCTCCTACGAGCAGTACTTC,CASSGPGSYEQYF
NA,TRBJ1-6,TRBD1,TRBV5-1,TGCGCCAGCAGCGTCTCCGGGACAGGGTACTCACCCCTCCACTTT,CASSVSGTGYSPLHF
NA,TRBJ1-5,NA,TRBV19,TGTGCCAGTAGTATCGGTTACGATAGCAATCAGCCCCAGCATTTT,CASSIGYDSNQPQHF
NA,TRBJ1-1,NA,TRBV19,TGTGCCAGTAGTATAGGCATAACTGAAGCTTTCTTT,CASSIGITEAFF
NA,TRBJ2-7,TRBD1,TRBV19,TGTGCCAGTAGTAACAGGGGTGACTACGAGCAGTACTTC,CASSNRGDYEQYF
NA,TRBJ2-7,TRBD2,TRBV28,TGTGCCAGCAGCTTCGCATCTAGCGGGGCCCCGACCTCCTCCTACGAGCAGTACTTC,CASSFASSGAPTSSYEQYF
NA,TRBJ1-5,NA,TRBV28,TGTGCCAGCAGTTCCTCCGGTACGGGCAATCAGCCCCAGCATTTT,CASSSSGTGNQPQHF
NA,TRBJ2-1,TRBD1,TRBV3-1/TRBV3-2,TGTGCCAGCAGCCGAGAGCCCAGGGGGAGAAATGAGCAGTTCTTC,CASSREPRGRNEQFF
NA,TRBJ1-2,NA,TRBV6-5,TGTGCCAGCAGCCCAGGACAGACCATCTTCTATGGCTACACCTTC,CASSPGQTIFYGYTF
NA,TRBJ2-1,NA,TRBV9,TGTGCCAGCAGCGTAGGGGGCGGGTTCGATGAGCAGTTCTTC,CASSVGGGFDEQFF
NA,TRBJ2-3,NA,TRBV10-3,TGTGCCATCAGTGACTCTGCAGATACGCAGTATTTT,CAISDSADTQYF
NA,TRBJ1-1,NA,TRBV14,TGTGCCAGCAGCCAATTTATTAGGACTGAAGCTTTCTTT,CASSQFIRTEAFF
NA,TRBJ1-2,NA,TRBV4-1,TGCGCCAGCAGCCAAGATATGAACAATAGGGAATGGGATGGCTACACCTTC,CASSQDMNNREWDGYTF
NA,TRBJ1-1,TRBD1,TRBV19,TGTGCCAGTACCCTGACAGGGACGAACACTGAAGCTTTCTTT,CASTLTGTNTEAFF
once,TRBJ2-7,NA,TRBV21-1,TGTGCCAGCAGCAAAGCGCTTTCGGAGCGGGGGAGGAACGAGCAGTACTTC,CASSKALSERGRNEQYF
NA,TRBJ2-3,NA,TRBV29-1,TGCAGCGTGGGCCTCGGGGGCACAGATACGCAGTATTTT,CSVGLGGTDTQYF
NA,TRBJ1-5,TRBD1,TRBV19,TGTGCCAGTAGTTCTCGGACAGGGCAGCCCCAGCATTTT,CASSSRTGQPQHF
NA,TRBJ2-7,NA,TRBV7-9,TGTGCCAGCAGCCCCCCTTCTGACCACGAGCAGTACTTC,CASSPPSDHEQYF
few,TRBJ1-1,NA,TRBV28,TGTGCCAGCAGTTTCGTTCAACCCCCGTTTGGGACGCAACCTGAAGCTTTCTTT,CASSFVQPPFGTQPEAFF
NA,TRBJ2-1,TRBD1,TRBV24-1,TGTGCCACCAGTGACAGGACAGGGGTTGGAAATGAGCAGTTCTTC,CATSDRTGVGNEQFF
NA,TRBJ2-1,TRBD1,TRBV11-2,TGTGCCAGCAGGGACAGGGATTACCGCGGAAATGAGCAGTTCTTC,CASRDRDYRGNEQFF
NA,TRBJ2-7,TRBD2,TRBV3-1/TRBV3-2,TGTGCCAGCAGCCAAGTAAGCGGGGTAGCCTACGAGCAGTACTTC,CASSQVSGVAYEQYF
NA,TRBJ2-2,NA,TRBV7-2,TGTGCCAGCAGCTTCCCTAGCGGGGAGCTGTTTTTT,CASSFPSGELFF
once,TRBJ1-2,TRBD1,TRBV7-9,TGTGCCAGCAGCTTAAAAGAGGGGGCGGATAATGGCTACACCTTC,CASSLKEGADNGYTF
NA,TRBJ1-1,TRBD1,TRBV9,TGTGCCAGCAGCGCCCCGGGACAGGACACTGAAGCTTTCTTT,CASSAPGQDTEAFF
NA,TRBJ1-5,NA,TRBV7-2,TGTGCCAGCAGCTTAGATACGGGCGGACCCCAGCATTTT,CASSLDTGGPQHF
NA,TRBJ2-7,NA,TRBV19,TGTGCCAGTAGTCCGGGGCGTCCCTACGAGCAGTACTTC,CASSPGRPYEQYF
NA,TRBJ2-1,TRBD2,TRBV4-1,TGCGCCAGCAGCCAGCTAGCGGGGGGGCAACGAGTCTACAATGAGCAGTTCTTC,CASSQLAGGQRVYNEQFF
NA,TRBJ2-7,NA,TRBV25-1,TGTGCCAGCAGTGAATTGGGCACTGGTCCCTACGAGCAGTACTTC,CASSELGTGPYEQYF
NA,TRBJ1-2,TRBD1,TRBV29-1,TGCAGCGTTGAAAAGGGGGCGGACTATGGCTACACCTTC,CSVEKGADYGYTF
few,TRBJ2-7,NA,TRBV4-3,TGCGCCAGCAGCCTAGCCAGGGGGGGTTCCTACGAGCAGTACTTC,CASSLARGGSYEQYF
NA,TRBJ1-1,NA,TRBV5-1,TGCGCCAGCAGCTTGGGCAGGAACACTGAAGCTTTCTTT,CASSLGRNTEAFF
NA,TRBJ1-2,NA,TRBV5-4,TGTGCCAGCAGCTTGCCCGGGGCTCGACGGGTCTATGGCTACACCTTC,CASSLPGARRVYGYTF
NA,TRBJ2-7,TRBD1,TRBV5-6,TGTGCCAGCAGCTTTGCGGACAGGGGGCTTGGCGAGCAGTACTTC,CASSFADRGLGEQYF
NA,TRBJ1-2,TRBD1,TRBV6-5,TGTGCCAGTCGGTTACTAGTACAGGGGAGTCGAGGCTACACCTTC,CASRLLVQGSRGYTF
NA,TRBJ1-2,NA,TRBV6-5,TGTGCCAGCAGTTACGAGGGGTCTAACTATGGCTACACCTTC,CASSYEGSNYGYTF
NA,TRBJ1-6,NA,TRBV5-1,TGCGCCAGCAGCCCCTCAGGGGTTAATTCACCCCTCCACTTT,CASSPSGVNSPLHF
once,TRBJ2-2,TRBD2,TRBV6-5,TGTGCCAGCAGCTTGGGACTAGTGAACACCGGGGAGCTGTTTTTT,CASSLGLVNTGELFF
NA,TRBJ2-2,NA,TRBV7-2,TGTGCCAGCAGGCCGTTTTCCTCCGGGGAGCTGTTTTTT,CASRPFSSGELFF
NA,TRBJ1-1,NA,TRBV6-2/TRBV6-3,TGTGCCAGCAGTTACTATCTGGGATGGGCCACTGAAGCTTTCTTT,CASSYYLGWATEAFF
NA,TRBJ1-3,NA,TRBV5-1,TGCGCCAGCAGCTTGGACAGCCCTATCTCTGGAAACACCATATATTTT,CASSLDSPISGNTIYF
NA,TRBJ1-5,TRBD1,TRBV15,TGTGCCACCAGCAGTAACCGGGACAGGATAGTGGATAGCAATCAGCCCCAGCATTTT,CATSSNRDRIVDSNQPQHF